These T cell receptor beta chains were read from a single sample in a study of cytomegalovirus exposure and HLA in healthy donors. TCRdb's copy holds only in-frame clones and misses some; the assay was immunoSEQ multiplex PCR. The profile covers about 160,000 clones, with about 80% appearing a single time and around 1.5% taken by the ten largest. The sequenced sample was PBMCs. The receptors were gathered from a girl between 5 and 17 years old in good health and CMV-seropositive. Both conserved end residues are part of each CDR3. Each record gives: D gene, clone size, J gene, V gene, CDR3 protein, CDR3 DNA. The D gene is left open where the match is weak. Only some rows state a clone size, as once, few, many or a class for expanded clones.

.	.	TRBJ2-3	TRBV5-1	CASSLRGADTQYF	TGCGCCAGCAGCTTACGGGGAGCAGATACGCAGTATTTT
TRBD1	.	TRBJ2-7	TRBV9	CASSVSTGSYEQYF	TGTGCCAGCAGCGTCTCGACAGGGTCCTACGAGCAGTACTTC
.	once	TRBJ1-5	TRBV7-8	CASSSYSNQPQHF	TGTGCCAGCAGCAGCTATAGCAATCAGCCCCAGCATTTT
TRBD1	.	TRBJ1-1	TRBV19	CASSIGQGGTEAFF	TGTGCCAGTAGTATCGGACAGGGAGGCACTGAAGCTTTCTTT
TRBD1	.	TRBJ1-1	TRBV6-1	CASSGPGTAPPGAEAFF	TGTGCCAGCAGTGGACCCGGGACAGCCCCACCGGGGGCTGAAGCTTTCTTT
TRBD1	few	TRBJ2-7	TRBV11-2	CASSKEGTAPYEQYF	TGTGCCAGCAGCAAAGAAGGGACAGCCCCCTACGAGCAGTACTTC
TRBD2	.	TRBJ2-5	TRBV27	CASSLRGGRRETQYF	TGTGCCAGCAGTTTACGCGGGGGGCGGCGAGAGACCCAGTACTTC
TRBD2	few	TRBJ2-1	TRBV7-2	CASSPTSGGVLQFF	TGTGCCAGCAGCCCCACTAGCGGGGGGGTTCTTCAGTTCTTC
.	.	TRBJ2-1	TRBV4-3	CASSQDQETYNEQFF	TGCGCCAGCAGCCAAGATCAGGAAACCTACAATGAGCAGTTCTTC
TRBD1	.	TRBJ1-2	TRBV5-4	CASSYTGGDYGYTF	TGTGCCAGCAGCTATACAGGGGGCGACTATGGCTACACCTTC
.	.	TRBJ2-7	TRBV27	CASSLGSVPYEQYF	TGTGCCAGCAGTTTAGGTTCAGTCCCCTACGAGCAGTACTTC
.	.	TRBJ1-3	TRBV9	CASSLTHRDSGNTIYF	TGTGCCAGCAGCCTCACTCACAGGGATTCTGGAAACACCATATATTTT
.	once	TRBJ2-5	TRBV5-6	CASSLLVTGETQYF	TGTGCCAGCAGCTTGCTCGTAACGGGGGAGACCCAGTACTTC
TRBD1	.	TRBJ2-2	TRBV7-7	CASSLTVTGGLSGELFF	TGTGCTAGCAGCTTAACTGTGACAGGGGGATTGTCCGGGGAGCTGTTTTTT
.	.	TRBJ2-2	TRBV21-1	CATTMLAVNTGELFF	TGTGCCACCACTATGCTAGCGGTGAACACCGGGGAGCTGTTTTTT
.	.	TRBJ2-2	TRBV7-9	CASSLVAGGTGELFF	TGTGCCAGCAGCTTAGTCGCCGGGGGCACCGGGGAGCTGTTTTTT
TRBD1	.	TRBJ1-3	TRBV6-5	CASRPTGGSGNTIYF	TGTGCCAGCAGACCTACAGGGGGCAGTGGAAACACCATATATTTT
TRBD1	few	TRBJ1-4	TRBV9	CASSSVDRGLDEKLFF	TGTGCCAGCAGCTCGGTCGACAGGGGGTTAGACGAAAAACTGTTTTTT
TRBD2	.	TRBJ2-7	TRBV7-2	CASSLLAGFYEQYF	TGTGCCAGCAGCTTACTAGCGGGCTTCTACGAGCAGTACTTC
.	.	TRBJ2-7	TRBV4-3	CASSQSSESIYEQYF	TGCGCCAGCAGCCAATCTAGTGAATCCATCTACGAGCAGTACTTC
.	.	TRBJ2-3	TRBV2	CASSRDRSTDTQYF	TGTGCCAGCAGTAGAGACAGAAGCACAGATACGCAGTATTTT
TRBD2	.	TRBJ2-7	TRBV7-2	CASTPGGGADYEQYF	TGTGCCAGCACCCCTGGCGGGGGGGCGGACTACGAGCAGTACTTC
TRBD2	.	TRBJ2-1	TRBV19	CASYWTGGPVNEQFF	TGTGCCAGTTATTGGACGGGGGGGCCGGTAAATGAGCAGTTCTTC
TRBD2	.	TRBJ2-1	TRBV11-2	CASSPGTSGGYNEQFF	TGTGCCAGCAGCCCTGGGACTAGCGGGGGGTACAATGAGCAGTTCTTC
TRBD2	.	TRBJ2-1	TRBV10-1	CASSEGSGSSFNEQFF	TGCGCCAGCAGTGAGGGTAGCGGGAGTTCTTTCAATGAGCAGTTCTTC
TRBD1	.	TRBJ1-1	TRBV30	CAWLRVGQGFTEAFF	TGTGCCTGGCTACGGGTCGGACAGGGGTTCACTGAAGCTTTCTTT
.	few	TRBJ1-4	TRBV5-5	CASSFTPGGAKDEKLFF	TGTGCCAGCAGCTTCACCCCGGGGGGGGCAAAAGATGAAAAACTGTTTTTT
TRBD1	once	TRBJ2-7	TRBV7-9	CASAAPRRQGAYEQYF	TGTGCCAGCGCGGCCCCACGACGACAGGGGGCTTACGAGCAGTACTTC
TRBD2	.	TRBJ2-3	TRBV27	CASSTGLAGAGDTQYF	TGTGCCAGCAGTACGGGACTAGCGGGAGCGGGAGATACGCAGTATTTT
TRBD1	.	TRBJ2-3	TRBV10-3	CAISDPLGQGRTDTQYF	TGTGCCATCAGTGACCCACTCGGACAGGGACGCACAGATACGCAGTATTTT
TRBD1	.	TRBJ2-7	TRBV30	CAWRGAGGTGPYEQYF	TGTGCCTGGAGGGGGGCGGGTGGGACAGGCCCCTACGAGCAGTACTTC
TRBD1	.	TRBJ2-5	TRBV9	CASSKWTGGVGTQYF	TGTGCCAGCAGCAAATGGACAGGGGGCGTTGGGACCCAGTACTTC